The next 10 T cell receptor beta chains were all read from a single sample in a study of T-cell reconstitution after alpha-beta-depleted transplantation in children. Unique molecular identifiers were incorporated into the prepared TCRbeta library. TCRdb ran MiXCR on the PCR reads and lists one entry per CDR3 protein. The table records 150,000 to 200,000 distinct CDR3 sequences, approximately 6% of them present only once. This sample comprised PBMCs, obtained before TCRalphabeta/CD19-depleted stem cell transplant. These receptors all stem from a girl under three years old with combined immunodeficiency, due to receive a stem cell transplant.

The chain joins TRBV11-2 to TRBJ2-1, with 7 nucleotides matching TRBD2. With 5 bases clipped from V and 8 bases from J, the junction kept 15 bases outside the gene matches. The CDR3 spans 16 residues. Germline CDR1 SGHAT, CDR2 FQNNGV. Here the CDR3 DNA reads TGTGCCAGCAGCCCGTGGGGGGGTCCGGGAAGGGATGAGCAGTTCTTC. Encoded protein: CASSPWGGPGRDEQFF.

This clonotype was detected many times. V usage is TRBV28 and J usage is TRBJ2-5, with 12 bases that match TRBD2. V lost 4 bases, J lost 1 base, and 10 bases stayed unmatched. The length of the CDR3 is 18 residues. Germline CDR1 MDHEN, CDR2 SYDVKM. For the CDR3, the DNA is TGTGCCAGCAGTTGGGCGACTAGCGGGAGTCGGGGCCAAGAGACCCAGTACTTC. Translation gives CASSWATSGSRGQETQYF.

This clonotype was seen repeatedly, ten times or more. This rearrangement joins TRBV6-2 or TRBV6-3 to TRBJ2-1, with 10 bases lining up with TRBD2. This CDR3 spans 21 amino acids. The junction had 20 bases not matched to a gene; V was cut back by 0 bases and J by 6 bases. Germline loops: CDR1 MNHEY, CDR2 SVGEGT. The CDR3 bases are TGTGCCAGCAGTTACTCGGATGTGAAGCGGGAGGGGCAGGGGCTACTCAATGAGCAGTTCTTC. This translates into CASSYSDVKREGQGLLNEQFF.

This clonotype came up many times. V is TRBV29-1 and J is TRBJ2-1; the D gene is possibly TRBD2 (6 bases). This CDR3 region has 18 residues. The V gene lost 5 bases and the J gene lost 7 bases, with 30 bases spanning the gap. Germline assignment: CDR1 SQVTM and CDR2 ANQGSEA. CDR3 residues: CSVIGGTVGSRIWNEQFF. Here the CDR3 DNA reads TGCAGCGTTATTGGGGGGACCGTCGGGAGCAGGATTTGGAATGAGCAGTTCTTC.

There are a few counts of this clonotype. V and J are TRBV7-9 and TRBJ1-2; 9 nucleotides agree with TRBD1. The length of the CDR3 is 16 residues. From germline, CDR1 is SEHNR and CDR2 FQNEAQ (reference sequence). With 4 bases clipped from V and 3 bases from J, the junction kept 9 bases outside the gene matches. The CDR3 reads CASSSIPGQGDYGYTF. In DNA form, the CDR3 reads TGTGCCAGCAGCTCCATCCCGGGACAGGGAGACTATGGCTACACCTTC.

This clonotype was seen many times. The genes are TRBV9 and TRBJ2-3; D is ambiguous. Germline CDR1 reads SGDLS; CDR2 reads YYNGEE. V lost 4 bases and J 6 bases, leaving 9 bases between the germline ends. The length of the CDR3 is 12 residues. This chain's CDR3 is CASSPLGDTQYF. CDR3 DNA sequence: TGTGCCAGCAGCCCCCTCGGGGATACGCAGTATTTT.

This clonotype was recorded many times. J is TRBJ2-2 and V is TRBV29-1, with D perhaps TRBD2 (5 bases). Looked up from germline, CDR1 is SQVTM and CDR2 is ANQGSEA. The ends were cut back, 1 base at V and 6 bases at J, with 9 bases in the middle. The CDR3 loop spans 13 amino acids. The CDR3 spells CSVEGQEAGELFF. CDR3 sequence (DNA): TGCAGCGTTGAAGGCCAGGAGGCCGGGGAGCTGTTTTTT.

This clonotype was counted at least ten times. This CDR3 reads CASSLGVSGRNEQFF. In DNA, the CDR3 is TGCGCCAGCAGCTTGGGGGTTAGCGGGAGAAATGAGCAGTTCTTC. The chain combines TRBV5-1 with TRBJ2-1; TRBD2 aligns across 9 bases. V was clipped by 0 bases and J by 7 bases; unmatched bases: 5. The CDR3 contains 15 residues. The germline CDR1 and CDR2 sequences are SGHRS and YFSETQ.

The gene calls are TRBV20-1 and TRBJ1-1, with a weak D call TRBD1 (5 bases). Germline V CDR1 and CDR2: DFQATT, SNEGSKA (reference sequence). V was shortened by 5 bases and J by 5 bases, with 18 bases between the two germline ends. The CDR3 contains 14 residues. The CDR3 coding sequence is TGCAGTGCTTCAACGACGGGACGCGATACTGAAGCTTTCTTT. This translates into CSASTTGRDTEAFF.

This clonotype has a count of ten or more. This chain uses TRBV5-1 with TRBJ2-3, with TRBD2 matching 9 bases. The V segment lost 4 bases and the J segment 2 bases; nucleotides outside the gene matches: 2. This CDR3 has 14 residues. CDR1 and CDR2 (germline): SGHRS, YFSETQ. The CDR3 here is CASSSGGFTDTQYF. The CDR3 nucleotides read TGCGCCAGCAGCAGCGGGGGGTTCACAGATACGCAGTATTTT.